These T cell receptor beta chains were read from a single sample in a study of shared clonotypes between healthy human individuals. Repertoires were generated with immunoSEQ multiplex PCR, while TCRdb's copy carries only in-frame clones and drops some. The table shows about 1.1 million clones, with 78% occurring only once. Sequenced: memory CD4+ T cells from PBMCs. The receptors here all came from a man younger than 35 in good health. Some clones in this sample may be carry-over from other donors' samples. Both conserved end residues are trimmed from each CDR3.

TRBV20-1 | SARRVEEQY
TRBV7-9 | ASSLVLDRSRGDT
TRBV7-3 | ASSPFAGNEQF
TRBV30 | AWVGRTEAF
TRBV9 | ASSVEGEGKLF
TRBV7-9 | ASSLTVSLDTQY
TRBV4-1 | ASSQDEWGGTDTQY
TRBV7-3 | ASSSSLGETQY
TRBV7-8 | ASSYSGTADTQY
TRBV4-1 | ASSLLRLDRDGDYNSPLH
TRBV6-6 | ASSYSKAGPNYGYT
TRBV4-1 | ASSQDSGTGYENIQY
TRBV4-3 | ASSRWPALAQY
TRBV7-2 | ASSLIGHTYEQY
TRBV19 | ASSARGAIGHIQY
TRBV30 | AWSKVVMNTEAF
TRBV18 | ASSPGQVSSQPQH
TRBV7-8 | ASSDPREKGTEAF
TRBV7-2 | ASGREISQPQH
TRBV2 | ASNLSGTQETQY
TRBV6-1 | ASIGEFYSNQPQH
TRBV27 | ASSRWWGAGYTEAF
TRBV6-5 | ASSYSRATEAF
TRBV9 | ASSVAGTSGYEQY
TRBV9 | ASSVVSSGRSGGELF
TRBV5-1 | ASRRAPQETQY
TRBV25-1 | ASSAPTGGRDNEQF
TRBV6-5 | ASSYWAGEGYEQY
TRBV29-1 | SGLDRGRTEAF
TRBV27 | ASSRDRNMNTEAF
TRBV7-2 | ASSSSVLETQY
TRBV6-6 | ASVTREGASGIQY
TRBV19 | ASSQRTGDNNEQF
TRBV5-1 | ASSTGGYNEQF
TRBV7-9 | ASSPKVRGSNEQF
TRBV5-1 | ASSATPDTMGEQY
TRBV7-2 | ASSLIGWREYDEQF
TRBV18 | ASSPTRGGDYGYT
TRBV2 | ASSRDTRDTEAF
TRBV7-9 | ASSLGGRAWEKLF
TRBV5-4 | ASSRTTSSYNEQF
TRBV28 | ASSSLSSDTYNEQF
TRBV5-8 | ASSLAQGALNEKLF
TRBV9 | ASSVLPAASGYT
TRBV7-2 | ASSLYWGNTEAF
TRBV20-1 | SAISNEQF
TRBV28 | ASSTAGQGKDEQY
TRBV7-9 | ASSLGGGRTAYNEQF
TRBV11-1 | ASSLALTTGGYT
TRBV16 | ASSQSDIQY
TRBV6-1 | ASSRDRGMNTEAF
TRBV28 | ASSPTANSNQPQH
TRBV27 | ASSFNTDAYEQY
TRBV10-3 | AISESIGGGSTDTQY
TRBV29-1 | SVPRDRSSYNEQF
TRBV7-9 | ASSLANDQPQH
TRBV19 | ASSPATLYEQY